The 31 T cell receptor beta chains below come from one sample, sequenced in a study of cytomegalovirus exposure and HLA in healthy donors. This PCR relied on a set of 60 Vbeta primers and 13 Jbeta primers. Here immunoSEQ multiplex PCR was the method, and the copy in TCRdb shows in-frame clones only, minus some. The data show approximately 150,000 clones, around 73% seen once. Input material: PBMCs. The origin of the receptors is a female donor in good health and CMV-seronegative.

The chain is built from TRBV5-1 and TRBJ2-3; the match to TRBD2 covers 9 bases. The CDR3 runs 17 residues. From germline, CDR1 is SGHRS and CDR2 YFSETQ. Trimming removed 4 bases from V and 4 bases from J; junction bases left unmatched: 13. The CDR3: CASSRRGSGSMSDTQYF. CDR3 DNA sequence: TGCGCCAGCAGCCGCCGAGGTAGCGGGAGTATGTCAGATACGCAGTATTTT.

This clone occurred once. The chain links TRBV7-2 to TRBJ2-7; a weak D match, TRBD1 (7 bases). V lost 2 bases to trimming and J lost 0 bases, with 14 bases between them. The CDR3 consists of 16 residues. Germline CDR1 and CDR2: SGHTA and FQGNSA. CDR3 residues: CASSLSGGGPSYEQYF. The CDR3 DNA follows: TGTGCCAGCAGCTTAAGTGGAGGGGGCCCCTCCTACGAGCAGTACTTC.

CDR3: CASSLVQGLDGYTF. The CDR3 region has the DNA TGTGCCAGCAGCTTAGTTCAGGGTCTAGATGGCTACACCTTC. This chain links TRBV7-2 with TRBJ1-2, with D possibly TRBD1 on 5 matching bases. The CDR3 is made up of 14 amino acids. CDR1 is SGHTA and CDR2 is FQGNSA in the germline V gene. V was pared by 1 base and J by 6 bases, with 12 bases between.

The chain combines TRBV7-8 with TRBJ2-1; 10 nucleotides align to TRBD2. V lost 1 base, J lost 8 bases, and 5 bases stayed unmatched. The germline V gene has CDR1 SGHVS and CDR2 FQNEAQ. CDR3 size: 15 residues. The CDR3 nucleotides are TGTGCCAGCAGCTTAGGGACAGCGGGAGGGTATGAGCAGTTCTTC. Its translation: CASSLGTAGGYEQFF.

This chain uses TRBV28 with TRBJ1-5, with D perhaps matching TRBD1 (5 bases). This CDR3 is 14 amino acids long. V was trimmed by 8 bases and J by 0 bases, leaving 11 bases between them. The germline V gene encodes CDR1 MDHEN and CDR2 SYDVKM. CDR3 DNA: TGTGCCAGCGTCGACAGTCATAGCAATCAGCCCCAGCATTTT. This encodes CASVDSHSNQPQHF.

This clone is a singleton in its sample. J is TRBJ1-2 and V is TRBV27; no clear D gene. CDR1 is MNHEY, CDR2 SMNVEV, per germline (reference sequence). This CDR3 is 14 amino acids long. V lost 2 bases, J lost 8 bases, and 15 bases lay in between. The CDR3 DNA follows: TGTGCCAGCAGTTTACAGGCGTCTTCGATCGGCTACACCTTC. This gives the protein CASSLQASSIGYTF.

The chain has TRBV29-1 and TRBJ1-2, with D possibly matching TRBD1 (5 bases). The CDR3 has 12 residues. Germline lookup yields CDR1 SQVTM and CDR2 ANQGSEA. With 2 bases removed from V and 2 bases from J, the gap between germline ends came to 6 bases. CDR3: CSVERQNYGYTF. The CDR3 nucleotides read TGCAGCGTTGAAAGACAGAACTATGGCTACACCTTC.

This clone appeared a few times. The V and J genes are TRBV28 and TRBJ1-1; no firm D call. This CDR3 has 10 amino acids. Trimming removed 10 bases from V and 1 base from J, with 4 bases in between. The V gene's germline CDR1 is MDHEN and CDR2 SYDVKM. As DNA, the CDR3 is TGTGCCACCAAGAACACTGAAGCTTTCTTT. Its translation is CATKNTEAFF.

The chain is built from TRBV28 and TRBJ2-1; 7 positions agree with TRBD2. The CDR3 consists of 11 residues. Germline-derived CDR1 and CDR2 are MDHEN and SYDVKM. J gave up 4 bases and V 11 bases, and 2 bases lay outside the gene matches. DNA for the CDR3: TGTGCCCCGGGGGGTTACAATGAGCAGTTCTTC. It codes for CAPGGYNEQFF.

The chain employs TRBV6-5 and TRBJ2-7; D remains unclear. Germline V gene sequence: CDR1 MNHEY, CDR2 SVGAGI. The ends were cut back, 2 bases at V and 0 bases at J, with 8 bases in the middle. CDR3 length: 14 residues. The CDR3 DNA follows: TGTGCCAGCAGTTACGGCGGTCCCTCCTACGAGCAGTACTTC. Translation gives CASSYGGPSYEQYF.

V gene TRBV7-9 combines with J gene TRBJ2-3; a possible D gene is TRBD2 (6 bases). The germline gives CDR1 SEHNR, CDR2 FQNEAQ (reference sequence). The CDR3 runs 14 residues. V was cut by 11 bases and J by 0 bases, with 15 bases left in between. The DNA for the CDR3 is TGTGCCGCGGAGGGTTCCGCTAGCACAGATACGCAGTATTTT. Its protein product is CAAEGSASTDTQYF. Drawing the rest from reference TRBV7-9 and TRBJ2-3, the complete variable domain is DTGVSQNPRHKITKRGQNVTFRCDPISEHNRLYWYRQTLGQGPEFLTYFQNEAQLEKSRLLSDRFSAERPKGSFSTLEIQRTEQGDSAMYLCAAEGSASTDTQYFGPGTRLTVL.

The V and J genes are TRBV6-6 and TRBJ2-7; tentatively, D is TRBD1 (5 bases). The CDR3 consists of 11 residues. Trimming removed 11 bases from V and 6 bases from J, with 14 bases in between. Germline values: CDR1 MNHNY, CDR2 SVGAGI (reference sequence). The CDR3 DNA reads TGTGCCGCGACCCCAGGGTCCGAGCAGTACTTC. Amino acid sequence: CAATPGSEQYF.

J is TRBJ1-5 and V is TRBV6-1, with TRBD1 identical over 8 bases. Germline CDR1 is MNHNS and CDR2 is SASEGT. CDR3 length: 14 amino acids. The junction had 9 bases not matched to a gene; V was cut back by 7 bases and J by 7 bases. The CDR3 is CASNRQGLRQPQHF. The CDR3 DNA reads as TGTGCCAGCAACCGACAGGGGCTGCGACAGCCCCAGCATTTT.

This clone has just one count. The chain combines TRBV7-8 with TRBJ2-7, with TRBD1 matching over 9 bases. J lost 3 bases, V lost 0 bases, and 0 bases had no gene match. CDR1 and CDR2 (germline): SGHVS, FQNEAQ. The CDR3 spans 14 residues. The CDR3 sequence is CASSLAGQGYEQYF. CDR3 DNA: TGTGCCAGCAGCTTAGCGGGACAGGGCTACGAGCAGTACTTC.

V gene TRBV21-1 combines with J gene TRBJ2-7; TRBD1 is the table's D call, not checked against the DNA. TRBV21-1 is a listed pseudogene. The CDR3 runs to 18 residues. CDR3 DNA sequence: TGTGCCAGCAGCAAAGAGCAGTCTACAGGGGCTCAACGGGTCGAGCAGTACTTC. This codes for CASSKEQSTGAQRVEQYF.

The chain is built from TRBV7-2 and TRBJ2-3; TRBD2 agrees at 13 bases. CDR1 is SGHTA, CDR2 FQGNSA, per germline. The CDR3 totals 18 residues. Trimming took 2 bases from V and 2 from J; bases not matched to a gene: 7. CDR3 residues: CASSLRTSGRGVTDTQYF. DNA for the CDR3: TGTGCCAGCAGCTTAAGGACTAGCGGGAGAGGGGTCACAGATACGCAGTATTTT. Full variable domain (outside the CDR3, taken from reference TRBV7-2 and TRBJ2-3): GAGVSQSPSNKVTEKGKDVELRCDPISGHTALYWYRQSLGQGLEFLIYFQGNSAPDKSGLPSDRFSAERTGGSVSTLTIQRTQQEDSAVYLCASSLRTSGRGVTDTQYFGPGTRLTVL.

The V call is TRBV5-6, the J call TRBJ2-5; 11 bases fit TRBD2. Germline values: CDR1 SGHDT, CDR2 YYEEEE. CDR3 length equals 13 residues. With 5 bases clipped from V and 5 bases from J, the junction kept 2 bases outside the gene matches. In nucleotides, the CDR3 is TGTGCCAGCAGGTCTAGCGGGGGGGAGACCCAGTACTTC. It is translated as CASRSSGGETQYF.

The chain recombines TRBV5-1 with TRBJ1-4, with TRBD1 matching over 10 bases. This CDR3 spans 14 amino acids. J gave up 8 bases and V 6 bases, and 7 bases lay outside the gene matches. In germline, CDR1 is SGHRS, CDR2 YFSETQ. The CDR3 spells CASKPGQGREKLFF. The CDR3 region has the DNA TGCGCCAGCAAGCCGGGACAGGGGCGGGAAAAACTGTTTTTT.

The rearrangement joins TRBV5-1 to TRBJ2-3; tentative D call: TRBD1 (5 bases). V gave up 0 bases and J gave up 4 bases, with 27 bases separating them. Germline CDR1 is SGHRS and CDR2 is YFSETQ. There are 20 residues in the CDR3. CDR3 coding DNA: TGCGCCAGCAGCTTGGGAGACAGCCGAAGAAGTAGGGCGCACTCAGATACGCAGTATTTT. This encodes CASSLGDSRRSRAHSDTQYF.

This chain uses TRBV2 with TRBJ1-1; the match to TRBD1 covers 8 bases. This CDR3 has 15 residues. CDR1 is SNHLY, CDR2 FYNNEI, per germline. After removal of 5 bases from V and 5 bases from J, the junction contained 10 bases not matched to a gene. The CDR3 bases are TGTGCCAGCAGTAACAGGGGGGTAGCATGGACTGAAGCTTTCTTT. It yields the protein CASSNRGVAWTEAFF.

The V gene is TRBV6-5, the J gene TRBJ2-6; no definite D call. The V and J ends lost 6 bases and 4 bases respectively, with 10 bases between them. The CDR3 has 14 amino acids. From germline, CDR1 is MNHEY and CDR2 SVGAGI. The CDR3 loop reads CASSTTGGANVLTF. The DNA of the CDR3 is TGTGCCAGCAGCACTACCGGCGGGGCCAACGTCCTGACTTTC.

The V call is TRBV4-2, the J call TRBJ2-1, with TRBD2 matching over 11 bases. Trimming took 1 base from V and 2 from J; bases not matched to a gene: 4. This CDR3 region has 17 residues. CDR1 is LGHNA, CDR2 YNFKEQ, per germline. DNA for the CDR3: TGTGCCAGCAGCCAAGGGATAGCGGGAGGGCCCTACAATGAGCAGTTCTTC. It codes for CASSQGIAGGPYNEQFF.

V and J are TRBV19 and TRBJ2-7, with a tentative D call TRBD2 (7 bases). From germline, CDR1 is LNHDA and CDR2 SQIVND (reference sequence). V gave up 6 bases and J gave up 2 bases, with 14 bases separating them. CDR3 length: 14 residues. As DNA, the CDR3 is TGTGCCAGTAGGAATGGGGGGGGCACCTACGAGCAGTACTTC. Its protein is CASRNGGGTYEQYF. Supplemented by reference TRBV19 and TRBJ2-7, the full variable domain reads DGGITQSPKYLFRKEGQNVTLSCEQNLNHDAMYWYRQDPGQGLRLIYYSQIVNDFQKGDIAEGYSVSREKKESFPLTVTSAQKNPTAFYLCASRNGGGTYEQYFGPGTRLTVT.

The chain couples TRBV6-5 to TRBJ1-2; weak D call: TRBD1 (5 bases). Germline-derived CDR1 and CDR2 are MNHEY and SVGAGI. There are 13 residues in the CDR3. V was pared by 2 bases and J by 5 bases, with 9 bases between. The DNA of the CDR3 is TGTGCCAGCAGTTACGACAGCCGATATGGCTACACCTTC. It is translated as CASSYDSRYGYTF.

The CDR3 DNA sequence: TGTGCCAGCAGTTTCTCAGGGAACTATGGCTACACCTTC. As protein: CASSFSGNYGYTF. This chain connects TRBV27 to TRBJ1-2, with D maybe TRBD1 (5 bases). The CDR3 has 13 amino acids. V lost 3 bases, J lost 2 bases, and 7 bases lay in between. CDR1 is MNHEY, CDR2 SMNVEV, per germline (reference sequence).

The rearrangement uses TRBV30 and TRBJ1-1; D ambiguous. Germline V CDR1 and CDR2: GTSNPN, SVGIG (reference sequence). The V end lost 3 bases, the J end lost 0 bases, and 8 bases lay between the germline ends. The CDR3 loop spans 13 amino acids. CDR3 DNA: TGTGCCTGGAGGGCGGAACTGAACACTGAAGCTTTCTTT. The encoded protein is CAWRAELNTEAFF.

The rearrangement links TRBV30 to TRBJ1-1; a possible D gene is TRBD1 (6 bases). V lost 0 bases and J 0 bases, leaving 11 bases between the germline ends. Germline-derived CDR1 and CDR2 are GTSNPN and SVGIG (reference sequence). This CDR3 comprises 15 residues. CDR3 DNA sequence: TGTGCCTGGAGTGTGGGTAGGGGGATGAACACTGAAGCTTTCTTT. Its protein product is CAWSVGRGMNTEAFF.

CDR3 loop: CAWSSGLGKDGANVLTF. The DNA of the CDR3 is TGTGCCTGGAGTTCGGGGTTGGGGAAGGATGGGGCCAACGTCCTGACTTTC. The chain recombines TRBV30 with TRBJ2-6; possibly TRBD2 for D (5 bases). CDR3 length equals 17 residues. Germline lookup yields CDR1 GTSNPN and CDR2 SVGIG (reference sequence). Trimming took off 2 bases at V and 3 bases at J, with 17 bases between the two ends. The complete variable domain, with remaining parts taken from reference TRBV30 and TRBJ2-6, reads SQTIHQWPATLVQPVGSPLSLECTVEGTSNPNLYWYRQAAGRGLQLLFYSVGIGQISSEVPQNLSASRPQDRQFILSSKKLLLSDSGFYLCAWSSGLGKDGANVLTFGAGSRLTVL.

V and J are TRBV28 and TRBJ2-1, with D hard to call. V was shortened by 7 bases and J by 7 bases, with 23 bases between the two germline ends. Per germline, CDR1 MDHEN and CDR2 SYDVKM. CDR3 length: 16 amino acids. The CDR3, as DNA: TGTGCCAGCACCAAAGGCGGCAGTGGCGTTAGGAATGAGCAGTTCTTC. It encodes CASTKGGSGVRNEQFF.

In this sample, this clone turned up once. The rearrangement uses TRBV10-3 and TRBJ1-2; TRBD1 matches 7 bases. This CDR3 region has 15 residues. CDR1 and CDR2 (germline): ENHRY, SYGVKD. The junction had 14 bases not matched to a gene; V was cut back by 10 bases and J by 3 bases. CDR3 bases: TGTGCCACCTTCAATGAGGACAGGAGAGACTATGGCTACACCTTC. This sequence encodes CATFNEDRRDYGYTF.

This clone was found once. The CDR3 DNA reads as TGTGCCAGCAGTCTCAGACGGGACGAGCAGTACTTC. Translated: CASSLRRDEQYF. The V and J genes are TRBV6-6 and TRBJ2-7; D gene uncertain. Trimming took 5 bases from V and 5 from J, leaving 10 bases between them. Germline V lookup: CDR1 MNHNY, CDR2 SVGAGI (reference sequence). The CDR3 is 12 amino acids.